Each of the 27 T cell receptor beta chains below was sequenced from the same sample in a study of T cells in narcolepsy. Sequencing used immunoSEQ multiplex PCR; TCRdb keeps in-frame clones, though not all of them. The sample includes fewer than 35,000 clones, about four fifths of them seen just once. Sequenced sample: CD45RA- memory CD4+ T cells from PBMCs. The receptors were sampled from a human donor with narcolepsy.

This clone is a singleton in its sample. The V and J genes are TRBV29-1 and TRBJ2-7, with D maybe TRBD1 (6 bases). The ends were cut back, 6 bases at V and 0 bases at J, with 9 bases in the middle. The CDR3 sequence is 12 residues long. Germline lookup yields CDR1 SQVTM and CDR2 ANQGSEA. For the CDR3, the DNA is TGCAGCGTAGAACAGGGCTCCTACGAGCAGTACTTC. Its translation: CSVEQGSYEQYF.

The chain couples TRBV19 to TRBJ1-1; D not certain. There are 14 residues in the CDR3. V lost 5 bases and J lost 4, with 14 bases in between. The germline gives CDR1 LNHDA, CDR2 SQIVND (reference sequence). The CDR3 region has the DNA TGTGCCAGTAGTCCCCGGACGGGTGCCACTGAAGCTTTCTTT. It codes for CASSPRTGATEAFF.

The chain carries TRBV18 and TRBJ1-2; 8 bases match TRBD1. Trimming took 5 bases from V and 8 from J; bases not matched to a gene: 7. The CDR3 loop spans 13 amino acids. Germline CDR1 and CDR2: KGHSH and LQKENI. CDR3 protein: CASSTRTGSGYTF. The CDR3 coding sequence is TGTGCCAGCTCAACAAGGACAGGGTCCGGCTACACCTTC. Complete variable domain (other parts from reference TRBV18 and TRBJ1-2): NAGVMQNPRHLVRRRGQEARLRCSPMKGHSHVYWYRQLPEEGLKFMVYLQKENIIDESGMPKERFSAEFPKEGPSILRIQQVVRGDSAAYFCASSTRTGSGYTFGSGTRLTVV.

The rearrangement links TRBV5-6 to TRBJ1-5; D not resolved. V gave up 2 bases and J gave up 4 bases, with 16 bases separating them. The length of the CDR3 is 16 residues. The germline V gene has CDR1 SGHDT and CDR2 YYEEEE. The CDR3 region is CASSFGSVDSNQPQHF. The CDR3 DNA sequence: TGTGCCAGCAGCTTCGGCAGCGTCGATAGTAATCAGCCCCAGCATTTT. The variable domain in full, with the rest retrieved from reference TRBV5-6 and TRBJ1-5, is DAGVTQSPTHLIKTRGQQVTLRCSPKSGHDTVSWYQQALGQGPQFIFQYYEEEERQRGNFPDRFSGHQFPNYSSELNVNALLLGDSALYLCASSFGSVDSNQPQHFGDGTRLSIL.

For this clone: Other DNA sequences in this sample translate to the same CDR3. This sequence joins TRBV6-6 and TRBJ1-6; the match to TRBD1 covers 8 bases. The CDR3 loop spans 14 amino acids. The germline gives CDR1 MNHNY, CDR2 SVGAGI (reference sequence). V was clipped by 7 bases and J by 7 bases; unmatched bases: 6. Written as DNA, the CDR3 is TGTGCCAGCACTGACAGGGGCCTAAATTCACCCCTCCACTTT. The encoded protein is CASTDRGLNSPLHF.

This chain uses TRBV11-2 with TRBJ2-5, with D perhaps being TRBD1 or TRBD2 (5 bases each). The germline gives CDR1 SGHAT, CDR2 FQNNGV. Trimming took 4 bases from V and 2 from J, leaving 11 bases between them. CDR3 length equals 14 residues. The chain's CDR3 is CASSSQGRQETQYF. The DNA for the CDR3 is TGTGCCAGCAGCTCGCAGGGACGGCAAGAGACCCAGTACTTC.

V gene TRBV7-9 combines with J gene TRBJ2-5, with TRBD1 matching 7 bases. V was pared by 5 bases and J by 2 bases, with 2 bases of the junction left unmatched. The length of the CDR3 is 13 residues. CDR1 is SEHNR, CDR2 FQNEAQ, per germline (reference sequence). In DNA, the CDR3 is TGTGCCAGCAGCAGGGACAGTCAAGAGACCCAGTACTTC. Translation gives CASSRDSQETQYF.

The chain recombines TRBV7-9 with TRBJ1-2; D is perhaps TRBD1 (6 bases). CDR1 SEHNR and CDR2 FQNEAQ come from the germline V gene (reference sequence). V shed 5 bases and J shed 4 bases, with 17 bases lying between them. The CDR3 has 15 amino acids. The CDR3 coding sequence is TGTGCCAGCAGCATACCCGGGACGGGGGCCTATGGCTACACCTTC. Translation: CASSIPGTGAYGYTF.

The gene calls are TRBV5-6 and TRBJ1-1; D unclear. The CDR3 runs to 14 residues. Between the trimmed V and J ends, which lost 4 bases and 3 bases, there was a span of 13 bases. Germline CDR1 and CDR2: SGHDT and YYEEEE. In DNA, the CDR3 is TGTGCCAGCAGCCACACAGAGTATGACACTGAAGCTTTCTTT. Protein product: CASSHTEYDTEAFF.

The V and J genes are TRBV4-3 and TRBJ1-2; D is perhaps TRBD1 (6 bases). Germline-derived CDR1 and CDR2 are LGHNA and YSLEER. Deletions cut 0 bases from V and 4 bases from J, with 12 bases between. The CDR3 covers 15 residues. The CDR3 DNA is TGCGCCAGCAGCCAAGATACGCAGGGGACCTATGGCTACACCTTC. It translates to CASSQDTQGTYGYTF.

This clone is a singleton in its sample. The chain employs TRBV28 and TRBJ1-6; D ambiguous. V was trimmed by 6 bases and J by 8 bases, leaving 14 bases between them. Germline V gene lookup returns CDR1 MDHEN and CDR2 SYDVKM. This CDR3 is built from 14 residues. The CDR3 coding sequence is TGTGCCAGCAGGTCCGGGGTTGCATATTCACCCCTCCACTTT. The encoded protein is CASRSGVAYSPLHF.

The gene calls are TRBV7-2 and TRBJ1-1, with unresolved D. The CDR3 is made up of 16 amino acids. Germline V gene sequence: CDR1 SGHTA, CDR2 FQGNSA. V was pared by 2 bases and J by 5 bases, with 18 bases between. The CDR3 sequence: CASSLSAQRVQTEAFF. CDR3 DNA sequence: TGTGCCAGCAGCTTATCGGCCCAAAGGGTGCAAACTGAAGCTTTCTTT.

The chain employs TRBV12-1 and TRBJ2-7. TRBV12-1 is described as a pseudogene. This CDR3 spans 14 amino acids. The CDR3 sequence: CASSPPVSSYEQYV. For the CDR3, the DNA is TGTGCCAGCAGCCCTCCGGTCTCCTCCTACGAGCAGTACGTC.

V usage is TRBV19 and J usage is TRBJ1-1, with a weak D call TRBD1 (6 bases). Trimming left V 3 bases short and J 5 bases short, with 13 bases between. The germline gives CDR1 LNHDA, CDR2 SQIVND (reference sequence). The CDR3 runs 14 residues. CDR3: CASSIQGTGTEAFF. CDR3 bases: TGTGCCAGTAGTATTCAGGGGACGGGGACTGAAGCTTTCTTT.

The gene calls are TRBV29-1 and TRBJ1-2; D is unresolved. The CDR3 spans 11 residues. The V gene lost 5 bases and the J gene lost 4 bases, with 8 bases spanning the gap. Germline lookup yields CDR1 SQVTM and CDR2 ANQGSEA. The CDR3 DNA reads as TGCAGCGTTAGCGAGGGCTATGGCTACACCTTC. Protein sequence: CSVSEGYGYTF.

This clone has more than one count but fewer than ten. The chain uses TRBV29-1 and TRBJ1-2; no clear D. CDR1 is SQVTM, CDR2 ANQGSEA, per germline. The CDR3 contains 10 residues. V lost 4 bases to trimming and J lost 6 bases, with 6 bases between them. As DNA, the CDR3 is TGCAGCGTTGTCAATGATGGCTACACCTTC. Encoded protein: CSVVNDGYTF.

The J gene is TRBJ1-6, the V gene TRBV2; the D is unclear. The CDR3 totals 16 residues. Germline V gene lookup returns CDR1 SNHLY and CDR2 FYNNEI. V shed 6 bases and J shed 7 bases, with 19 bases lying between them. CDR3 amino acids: CASRTGLGRENSPLHF. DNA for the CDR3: TGTGCCAGCAGGACCGGACTTGGTAGAGAGAATTCACCCCTCCACTTT.

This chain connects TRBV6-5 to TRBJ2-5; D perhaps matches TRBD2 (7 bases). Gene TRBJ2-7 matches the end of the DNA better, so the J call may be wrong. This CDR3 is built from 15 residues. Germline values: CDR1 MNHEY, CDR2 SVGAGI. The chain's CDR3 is CASSYRGGAGNEQYF. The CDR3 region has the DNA TGTGCCAGCAGTTACCGTGGGGGGGCGGGAAACGAGCAGTACTTC.

CDR3 amino acids: CASSDGSAAYGYTF. The CDR3, as DNA: TGTGCCAGCAGTGACGGGTCAGCAGCTTATGGCTACACCTTC. This rearrangement joins TRBV6-4 to TRBJ1-2, with D unresolved. The V gene lost 2 bases and the J gene lost 5 bases, with 12 bases spanning the gap. Germline V gene lookup returns CDR1 MRHNA and CDR2 SNTAGT. The CDR3 is made up of 14 amino acids.

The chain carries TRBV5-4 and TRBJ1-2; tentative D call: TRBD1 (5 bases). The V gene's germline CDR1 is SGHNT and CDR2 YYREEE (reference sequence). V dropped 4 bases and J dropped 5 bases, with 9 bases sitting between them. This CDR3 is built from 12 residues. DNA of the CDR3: TGTGCCAGCAGCCCAACAGGATATGGCTACACCTTC. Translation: CASSPTGYGYTF.

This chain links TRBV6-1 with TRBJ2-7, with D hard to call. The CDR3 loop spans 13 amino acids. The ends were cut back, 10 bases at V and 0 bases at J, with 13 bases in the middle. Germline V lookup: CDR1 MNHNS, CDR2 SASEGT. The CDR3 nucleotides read TGTGCCACCGACTCCCTTAGCTCCTACGAGCAGTACTTC. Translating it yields CATDSLSSYEQYF.

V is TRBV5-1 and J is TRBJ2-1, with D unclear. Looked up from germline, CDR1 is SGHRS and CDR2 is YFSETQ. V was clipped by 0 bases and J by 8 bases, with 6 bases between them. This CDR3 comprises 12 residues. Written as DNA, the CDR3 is TGCGCCAGCAGCTTGGGGGTGGATGAGCAGTTCTTC. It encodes CASSLGVDEQFF.

CDR3 coding DNA: TGTGCCAGCAGCATAACAGTGAACACTGAAGCTTTCTTT. It codes for CASSITVNTEAFF. The chain combines TRBV7-2 with TRBJ1-1; D is unresolved. This CDR3 region has 13 residues. Trimming cost V 5 bases and J 0 bases, with 7 bases left between them. Germline V gives CDR1 SGHTA, CDR2 FQGNSA.

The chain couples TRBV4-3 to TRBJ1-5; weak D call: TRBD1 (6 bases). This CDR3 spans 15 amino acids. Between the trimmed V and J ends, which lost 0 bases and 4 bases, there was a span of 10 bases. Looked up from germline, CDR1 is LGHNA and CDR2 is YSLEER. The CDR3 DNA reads TGCGCCAGCAGCCAAGAAGCGGGGGCTAATCAGCCCCAGCATTTT. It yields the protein CASSQEAGANQPQHF.

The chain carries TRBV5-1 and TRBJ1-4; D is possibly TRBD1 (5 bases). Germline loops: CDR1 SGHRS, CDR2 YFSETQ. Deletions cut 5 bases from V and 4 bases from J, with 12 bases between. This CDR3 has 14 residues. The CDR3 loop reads CASSAGRDNEKLFF. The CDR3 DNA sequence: TGCGCCAGCAGTGCAGGGCGGGATAATGAAAAACTGTTTTTT. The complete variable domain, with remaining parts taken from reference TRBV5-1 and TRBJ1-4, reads KAGVTQTPRYLIKTRGQQVTLSCSPISGHRSVSWYQQTPGQGLQFLFEYFSETQRNKGNFPGRFSGRQFSNSRSEMNVSTLELGDSALYLCASSAGRDNEKLFFGSGTQLSVL.

CDR3 sequence (DNA): TGTGCCAGCAGTCAGGATGACAGCGCTAACTATGGCTACACCTTC. It translates to CASSQDDSANYGYTF. The chain uses TRBV2 and TRBJ1-2; D may be TRBD1 (5 bases). Trimming shortened V by 5 bases and J by 0 bases, and 13 bases separated the two germline ends. CDR3 length: 15 amino acids. Germline V gene data show CDR1 as SNHLY and CDR2 as FYNNEI.

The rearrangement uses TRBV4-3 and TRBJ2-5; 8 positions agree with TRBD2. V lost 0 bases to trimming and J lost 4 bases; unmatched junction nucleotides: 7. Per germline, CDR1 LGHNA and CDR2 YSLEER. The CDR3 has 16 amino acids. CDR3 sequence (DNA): TGCGCCAGCAGCCAAGATCTAACGGGGGGGCGAGAGACCCAGTACTTC. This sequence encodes CASSQDLTGGRETQYF.